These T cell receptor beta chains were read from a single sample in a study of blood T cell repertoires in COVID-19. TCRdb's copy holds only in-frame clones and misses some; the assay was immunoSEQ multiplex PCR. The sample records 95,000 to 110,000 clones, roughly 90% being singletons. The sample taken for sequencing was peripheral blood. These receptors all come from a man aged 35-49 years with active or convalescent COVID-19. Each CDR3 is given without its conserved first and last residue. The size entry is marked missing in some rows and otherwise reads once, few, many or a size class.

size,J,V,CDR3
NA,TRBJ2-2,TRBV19,ASSTGQGAGELF
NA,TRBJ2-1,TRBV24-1,ATSIERDQSSYNEQF
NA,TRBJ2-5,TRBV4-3,ASSQESSGTQY
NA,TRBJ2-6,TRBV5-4,ASSLFRGLGANVLT
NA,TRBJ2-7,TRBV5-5,ASSPRGQAYEQY
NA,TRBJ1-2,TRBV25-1,ASSPISGQGNYGYT
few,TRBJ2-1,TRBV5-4,ASSHRLAGNPNEQF
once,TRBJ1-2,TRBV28,ASSTTDRSRGYT
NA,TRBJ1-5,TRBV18,ASSRPGQPQH
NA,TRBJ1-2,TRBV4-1,ASSQGEGGHYGYT
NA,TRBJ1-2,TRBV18,ASSKLSGTSEGYT
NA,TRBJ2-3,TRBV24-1,ATSPQPGQNPRITDTQY
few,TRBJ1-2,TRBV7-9,ASSLALFHLRDRAYGYT
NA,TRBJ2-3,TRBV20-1,SASTVYSTDTQY
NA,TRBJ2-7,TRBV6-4,ASPLKSREQY
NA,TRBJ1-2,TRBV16,ASSQYREGVSDGYT